Below, 10 T cell receptor beta chains from the same sample are listed, as sequenced in a study of blood T cell repertoires in COVID-19. TCRdb's table, derived via immunoSEQ multiplex PCR, lists solely in-frame clones and lacks some. The sample yields almost 400,000 clones, approximately 89% seen once. Source material: PBMCs or T cells enriched from blood (not recorded which). All receptors come from a woman in her 30s who had recovered from COVID-19.

The rearrangement joins TRBV4-1 to TRBJ2-7; 7 nucleotides align to TRBD2. CDR1 MGHRA and CDR2 YSYEKL come from the germline V gene. After removal of 1 base from V and 6 bases from J, the junction contained 3 bases not matched to a gene. The CDR3 consists of 13 residues. In DNA, the CDR3 is TGCGCCAGCAGCCAAGTGGGACTACTCGAGCAGTACTTC. This codes for CASSQVGLLEQYF.

The CDR3 DNA sequence: TGTGCCTGGCGGGGATCTGCAAGGCAGTACTTC. Amino acids: CAWRGSARQYF. The chain has TRBV30 and TRBJ2-7; D is possibly TRBD2 (5 bases). Germline V gives CDR1 GTSNPN, CDR2 SVGIG (reference sequence). V dropped 5 bases and J dropped 9 bases, with 14 bases sitting between them. There are 11 residues in the CDR3. Looking up the rest from reference TRBV30 and TRBJ2-7 gives the full variable domain: SQTIHQWPATLVQPVGSPLSLECTVEGTSNPNLYWYRQAAGRGLQLLFYSVGIGQISSEVPQNLSASRPQDRQFILSSKKLLLSDSGFYLCAWRGSARQYFGPGTRLTVT.

The V and J genes are TRBV28 and TRBJ1-5, with 7 positions matching TRBD1. V trimming: 3 bases; J trimming: 1 base; junction bases outside the gene matches: 3. This CDR3 spans 15 amino acids. From germline, CDR1 is MDHEN and CDR2 SYDVKM. CDR3 residues: CASSFSGGSNQPQHF. The DNA of the CDR3 is TGTGCCAGCAGTTTCTCAGGGGGAAGCAATCAGCCCCAGCATTTT.

The chain couples TRBV9 to TRBJ1-1; D ambiguous. This CDR3 comprises 13 residues. V shed 0 bases and J shed 10 bases, with 13 bases lying between them. The germline gives CDR1 SGDLS, CDR2 YYNGEE. CDR3: CASSVGRGGRAFF. In nucleotides, the CDR3 is TGTGCCAGCAGCGTAGGACGGGGAGGAAGAGCTTTCTTT.

This clone has just a few counts. V usage is TRBV6-5 and J usage is TRBJ2-3, with D tentatively TRBD1 (6 bases). Germline CDR1 reads MNHEY; CDR2 reads SVGAGI. This CDR3 comprises 11 residues. Between the trimmed V and J ends, which lost 5 bases and 6 bases, there was a span of 6 bases. CDR3 protein: CASSQGDTQYF. CDR3 DNA sequence: TGTGCCAGCAGTCAGGGGGATACGCAGTATTTT.

The rearrangement uses TRBV19 and TRBJ2-7; 8 positions match TRBD1. There are 14 residues in the CDR3. V gave up 3 bases and J gave up 4 bases; unmatched junction bases: 5. The germline V gene has CDR1 LNHDA and CDR2 SQIVND (reference sequence). CDR3 residues: CASSILDRGYEQYF. The CDR3 region has the DNA TGTGCCAGTAGTATTCTCGACAGGGGTTACGAGCAGTACTTC.

This chain joins TRBV27 and TRBJ1-6; D perhaps matches TRBD1 (6 bases). Germline V gene data show CDR1 as MNHEY and CDR2 as SMNVEV (reference sequence). The CDR3 length is 18 residues. Between the trimmed V and J ends, which lost 2 bases and 9 bases, there was a span of 23 bases. CDR3 sequence: CASSLGGRGTLLGSPLHF. CDR3 DNA sequence: TGTGCCAGCAGTTTAGGTGGGAGGGGGACCCTTTTGGGTTCACCCCTCCACTTT.

This rearrangement joins TRBV5-1 to TRBJ2-2; 8 nucleotides agree with TRBD2. Per germline, CDR1 SGHRS and CDR2 YFSETQ. Losses at the gene ends were 1 base for V and 3 bases for J; bases not matched to a gene: 2. This CDR3 contains 15 residues. CDR3 protein: CASSLTSGYTGELFF. CDR3 DNA sequence: TGCGCCAGCAGCTTGACTAGCGGATACACCGGGGAGCTGTTTTTT.

V usage is TRBV29-1 and J usage is TRBJ2-1; D is possibly TRBD1 (5 bases). The CDR3 is 12 amino acids. Germline V gives CDR1 SQVTM, CDR2 ANQGSEA. The V end was cut by 6 bases, the J end by 9 bases, with 15 bases between. The CDR3 sequence: CSVTRVLSEQFF. Written as DNA, the CDR3 is TGCAGCGTAACCAGGGTCTTGAGTGAGCAGTTCTTC.

This chain links TRBV5-4 with TRBJ1-5; D remains ambiguous. The germline V and J ends were trimmed by 9 bases and 7 bases, with 17 bases remaining between them. The CDR3 length is 13 residues. From germline, CDR1 is SGHNT and CDR2 YYREEE (reference sequence). CDR3 in amino acids: CATNAGSGQPQHF. CDR3 coding DNA: TGTGCCACCAACGCTGGTAGCGGACAGCCCCAGCATTTT.